Listed here are 3 T cell receptor beta chains from one sample, sequenced in a study of shared clonotypes between healthy human individuals. The data were produced by immunoSEQ multiplex PCR, yet TCRdb's version contains in-frame clones alone and is incomplete. The table includes over 2 million clones, 85% to 95% detected once. Sequencing was done on a sample of naive CD4+ T cells from PBMCs. Subset specified: CD45RA+ positively selected. The receptors were sampled from a man younger than 35 in good health. Some clones in this sample may be carry-over from other donors' samples.

The rearrangement joins TRBV28 to TRBJ2-2; D remains ambiguous. Germline-derived CDR1 and CDR2 are MDHEN and SYDVKM. The CDR3 spans 11 residues. V was clipped by 3 bases and J by 8 bases, with 4 bases between them. The CDR3: CASSFQGELFF. The CDR3 bases are TGTGCCAGCAGTTTCCAAGGGGAGCTGTTTTTT.

DNA of the CDR3: TGCGCCAGCAGCCAAGATCGAGGCAGGTGGAATGAGCAGTTCTTC. Translating gives CASSQDRGRWNEQFF. The chain couples TRBV4-1 to TRBJ2-1; no clear D gene. V was trimmed by 0 bases and J by 7 bases, leaving 13 bases between them. The CDR3 length is 15 residues. In germline, CDR1 is MGHRA, CDR2 YSYEKL.

The chain has TRBV2 and TRBJ2-7, with D perhaps matching TRBD2 (5 bases). The germline CDR1 and CDR2 sequences are SNHLY and FYNNEI. V lost 6 bases and J 3 bases, leaving 9 bases between the germline ends. CDR3 size: 12 residues. CDR3 amino acids: CASRELDYEQYF. CDR3 nucleotide sequence: TGTGCCAGCAGGGAACTAGACTACGAGCAGTACTTC. The full variable domain, in which reference TRBV2 and TRBJ2-7 provide the parts outside the CDR3, is EPEVTQTPSHQVTQMGQEVILRCVPISNHLYFYWYRQILGQKVEFLVSFYNNEISEKSEIFDDQFSVERPDGSNFTLKIRSTKLEDSAMYFCASRELDYEQYFGPGTRLTVT.